The 5 T cell receptor beta chains below come from one sample, sequenced in a study of cytomegalovirus exposure and HLA in healthy donors. The study ran its PCR with 60 Vbeta and 13 Jbeta primers. Assay used: immunoSEQ multiplex PCR; TCRdb lists only in-frame clones, some missing. The sample holds around 35,000 clones. Sequenced sample: PBMCs. Receptor source: a woman between 40 and 50 years old in good health and CMV-seropositive.

The J gene is TRBJ1-2, the V gene TRBV23-1; 9 nucleotides line up with TRBD1. TRBV23-1 is given ORF status, its function remaining uncertain. This CDR3 comprises 13 residues. Trimming removed 4 bases from V and 7 bases from J; junction bases left unmatched: 4. The CDR3 spells CASSLDRGSGYTF. Here the CDR3 DNA reads TGCGCCAGCAGTCTGGACAGGGGAAGTGGCTACACCTTC.

The gene calls are TRBV7-5 and TRBJ1-4; the table's D call, TRBD1, was not checked against the DNA. TRBV7-5 represents a pseudogene. This CDR3 is built from 20 residues. The CDR3 DNA reads TGTGCCAGAAGCCCCCAAACGGCGACAGCGACTTGGGAAACTAATGAAAAACTGTTTTTT. Translated, it gives CARSPQTATATWETNEKLFF.

The chain links TRBV6-1 to TRBJ2-2; unclear D gene. The CDR3 totals 15 residues. The V gene lost 1 base and the J gene lost 6 bases, with 12 bases spanning the gap. Looked up from germline, CDR1 is MNHNS and CDR2 is SASEGT. The CDR3 DNA reads TGTGCCAGCAGTGAAGAGCGATTTATAGCCGGGGAGCTGTTTTTT. Translation gives CASSEERFIAGELFF.

V usage is TRBV5-1 and J usage is TRBJ2-7; the D gene is possibly TRBD1 (5 bases). The CDR3 sequence is 15 residues long. Trimming cost V 5 bases and J 6 bases, with 21 bases left between them. Germline V CDR1 and CDR2: SGHRS, YFSETQ. CDR3 protein: CASRSSTASFLEQYF. The DNA for the CDR3 is TGCGCCAGCAGATCCTCGACAGCCTCATTTCTCGAGCAGTACTTC.

The chain has TRBV29-1 and TRBJ2-7, with 12 bases that match TRBD1. The CDR3 is 13 amino acids. The V segment lost 7 bases and the J segment 7 bases; nucleotides outside the gene matches: 8. Germline CDR1 and CDR2: SQVTM and ANQGSEA. The CDR3, as DNA: TGCAGCGGAACCGGGACAGGGGGCTGGGAGCAGTACTTC. This encodes CSGTGTGGWEQYF.